Each of the 27 T cell receptor beta chains below was sequenced from the same sample in a study of blood T cell repertoires in COVID-19. The assay was immunoSEQ multiplex PCR, and TCRdb's table has in-frame clones only and misses some. This table holds under 250,000 clones, around four fifths found once. Sequenced sample: peripheral blood. These receptor sequences come from a man aged 40-55 years with active or convalescent COVID-19.

The chain combines TRBV3-1 (or the pseudogene TRBV3-2) with TRBJ1-2, with D perhaps matching TRBD1 (5 bases). V lost 4 bases to trimming and J lost 5 bases, with 11 bases between them. The CDR3 consists of 13 residues. The germline gives CDR1 LGHDT, CDR2 YNNKEL (reference sequence). The CDR3 sequence: CASSRGGGYGYTF. For the CDR3, the DNA is TGTGCCAGCAGCCGAGGCGGGGGATATGGCTACACCTTC.

The chain couples TRBV19 to TRBJ1-4; D not certain. CDR3 length: 14 residues. The V and J ends lost 7 bases and 8 bases respectively, with 17 bases between them. Germline V CDR1 and CDR2: LNHDA, SQIVND (reference sequence). The CDR3 nucleotides read TGTGCCAGTACCGCACAGTACCGAGGGGAAAAACTGTTTTTT. Translation gives CASTAQYRGEKLFF.

This clone was found once. The rearrangement joins TRBV19 to TRBJ1-1; maybe TRBD1 (5 bases). This CDR3 region has 15 residues. CDR1 is LNHDA and CDR2 is SQIVND in the germline V gene (reference sequence). V was clipped by 4 bases and J by 1 base, with 13 bases between them. CDR3 in DNA: TGTGCCAGTAGTACCTCCCGGGGGGGGAACACTGAAGCTTTCTTT. Residues: CASSTSRGGNTEAFF. Variable domain in full (rest from reference TRBV19 and TRBJ1-1): DGGITQSPKYLFRKEGQNVTLSCEQNLNHDAMYWYRQDPGQGLRLIYYSQIVNDFQKGDIAEGYSVSREKKESFPLTVTSAQKNPTAFYLCASSTSRGGNTEAFFGQGTRLTVV.

The chain joins TRBV5-1 to TRBJ2-1; D is unclear. Germline V gene sequence: CDR1 SGHRS, CDR2 YFSETQ. The CDR3 totals 16 residues. Between the trimmed V and J ends, which lost 0 bases and 0 bases, there was a span of 10 bases. The CDR3 loop is CASSLELMSSYNEQFF. The CDR3 region has the DNA TGCGCCAGCAGCTTGGAGCTCATGAGCTCCTACAATGAGCAGTTCTTC.

V is TRBV7-8 and J is TRBJ1-2; 7 bases are shared with TRBD1. Germline trimming cut 5 bases from V and 3 bases from J; bases unmatched to any gene: 12. Germline V gives CDR1 SGHVS, CDR2 FQNEAQ. The CDR3 is made up of 16 amino acids. The CDR3 is CASSQPRGVSDYGYTF. The CDR3 region has the DNA TGTGCCAGCAGCCAACCCAGGGGGGTTTCGGACTATGGCTACACCTTC.

This chain links TRBV6-1 with TRBJ1-2; D unresolved. This CDR3 region has 14 residues. Trimming cost V 3 bases and J 4 bases, with 12 bases left between them. Looked up from germline, CDR1 is MNHNS and CDR2 is SASEGT. CDR3 region: CASSEMSGFYGYTF. CDR3 DNA: TGTGCCAGCAGTGAGATGAGCGGATTCTATGGCTACACCTTC.

The chain carries TRBV7-9 and TRBJ2-7; tentatively, D is TRBD2 (6 bases). The CDR3 extends over 17 amino acids. The V gene's germline CDR1 is SEHNR and CDR2 FQNEAQ (reference sequence). V dropped 7 bases and J dropped 1 base, with 23 bases sitting between them. DNA for the CDR3: TGTGCCAGCACCCAGGGACTCAATGACCCAGGATCCTACGAGCAGTACTTC. Translation: CASTQGLNDPGSYEQYF. The whole variable domain, remainder taken from reference TRBV7-9 and TRBJ2-7, is DTGVSQNPRHKITKRGQNVTFRCDPISEHNRLYWYRQTLGQGPEFLTYFQNEAQLEKSRLLSDRFSAERPKGSFSTLEIQRTEQGDSAMYLCASTQGLNDPGSYEQYFGPGTRLTVT.

This sequence joins TRBV19 and TRBJ1-5, with D hard to call. CDR1 is LNHDA and CDR2 is SQIVND in the germline V gene (reference sequence). Trimming took off 10 bases at V and 1 base at J, with 11 bases between the two ends. The CDR3 is made up of 13 amino acids. The CDR3 protein is CATPPRSNQPQHF. In DNA, the CDR3 is TGTGCCACCCCCCCTCGGAGCAATCAGCCCCAGCATTTT.

Only one count was recorded for this clone. The V gene is TRBV2, the J gene TRBJ1-4; D might be TRBD1 (5 bases). This CDR3 spans 14 amino acids. The germline V and J ends were trimmed by 6 bases and 5 bases, with 13 bases remaining between them. Germline V gene lookup returns CDR1 SNHLY and CDR2 FYNNEI. This chain's CDR3 is CASRSDSLNEKLFF. The CDR3 bases are TGTGCCAGCAGATCCGACAGTTTGAATGAAAAACTGTTTTTT. The complete variable domain, with remaining parts taken from reference TRBV2 and TRBJ1-4, reads EPEVTQTPSHQVTQMGQEVILRCVPISNHLYFYWYRQILGQKVEFLVSFYNNEISEKSEIFDDQFSVERPDGSNFTLKIRSTKLEDSAMYFCASRSDSLNEKLFFGSGTQLSVL.

J is TRBJ1-5 and V is TRBV4-1; 8 nucleotides line up with TRBD1. Germline CDR1 reads MGHRA; CDR2 reads YSYEKL. The ends lost 1 base at V and 3 bases at J; junction bases unmatched: 5. The CDR3 covers 16 residues. The CDR3 reads CASSQVLTGANQPQHF. The DNA of the CDR3 is TGCGCCAGCAGCCAAGTCCTGACAGGGGCCAATCAGCCCCAGCATTTT.

This chain's CDR3 is CASTRDLNTEAFF. In DNA form, the CDR3 reads TGTGCCAGCACACGGGACTTGAACACTGAAGCTTTCTTT. This rearrangement joins TRBV3-1 (or the pseudogene TRBV3-2) to TRBJ1-1; possible D gene TRBD1, 5 bases. Germline CDR1 reads LGHDT; CDR2 reads YNNKEL (reference sequence). With 7 bases removed from V and 0 bases from J, the gap between germline ends came to 9 bases. This CDR3 contains 13 residues.

The rearrangement joins TRBV9 to TRBJ2-7; 9 nucleotides align to TRBD1. The germline gives CDR1 SGDLS, CDR2 YYNGEE. The CDR3 is 15 residues long. With 4 bases clipped from V and 6 bases from J, the junction kept 11 bases outside the gene matches. The CDR3 nucleotides read TGTGCCAGCAGCTTTGGTGGGACAGGGAGCTTCGAGCAGTACTTC. Encoded protein: CASSFGGTGSFEQYF.

The chain combines TRBV11-3 with TRBJ2-4; TRBD1 matches 11 bases. Looked up from germline, CDR1 is SGHNT and CDR2 is YENEEA. The CDR3 has 16 residues. The V and J ends lost 4 bases and 0 bases, in that order; junction bases with no gene match: 2. In DNA, the CDR3 is TGTGCCAGCAGCTCAGGACAGGGGGCAGCCAAAAACATTCAGTACTTC. Protein sequence: CASSSGQGAAKNIQYF.

This chain joins TRBV7-2 and TRBJ1-3; 8 bases match TRBD1. The CDR3 covers 14 residues. The J segment lost 3 bases and the V segment lost 11 bases, leaving 9 bases of the junction unmatched. In germline, CDR1 is SGHTA, CDR2 FQGNSA. The CDR3, as DNA: TGTGCCGGCGTAGACAGGGGAGGTGGAAACACCATATATTTT. This codes for CAGVDRGGGNTIYF.

The rearrangement joins TRBV5-1 to TRBJ2-3; TRBD2 aligns across 12 bases. Trimming cost V 4 bases and J 2 bases; bases outside gene matches: 8. This CDR3 comprises 17 residues. In germline, CDR1 is SGHRS, CDR2 YFSETQ. The CDR3 sequence is CASSPGLAGLFTDTQYF. CDR3 nucleotides: TGCGCCAGCAGCCCCGGACTAGCGGGGCTCTTCACAGATACGCAGTATTTT.

The chain carries TRBV18 and TRBJ1-5; TRBD1 agrees at 10 bases. The germline CDR1 and CDR2 sequences are KGHSH and LQKENI. The CDR3 sequence is 16 residues long. The V gene end was trimmed by 3 bases and the J gene end by 6 bases; junction bases not matched to a gene: 8. As DNA, the CDR3 is TGTGCCAGCTCACCGCCGGGACAGGGGTTTACTCAGCCCCAGCATTTT. Encoded protein: CASSPPGQGFTQPQHF.

The table lists this clone with a count of one. The rearrangement links TRBV19 to TRBJ1-2; possible D gene TRBD1, 6 bases. The germline V gene encodes CDR1 LNHDA and CDR2 SQIVND (reference sequence). The CDR3 has 15 residues. Trimming left V 7 bases short and J 4 bases short, with 19 bases between. CDR3 DNA: TGTGCCAGTATCTTCCGGAGGGGGGGGAGCTATGGCTACACCTTC. This gives the protein CASIFRRGGSYGYTF.

This clone showed up just once. The J gene is TRBJ1-5, the V gene TRBV6-1; 9 bases line up with TRBD1. Germline CDR1 and CDR2: MNHNS and SASEGT. The CDR3 runs to 15 residues. V shed 7 bases and J 2 bases; nucleotides not matched to a gene: 6. CDR3 nucleotide sequence: TGTGCCAGCATACAGGGGGCTACGGGCAATCAGCCCCAGCATTTT. Its protein product is CASIQGATGNQPQHF.

V and J are TRBV19 and TRBJ1-6; 7 positions match TRBD1. Trimming took 8 bases from V and 7 from J; bases not matched to a gene: 8. CDR1 is LNHDA and CDR2 is SQIVND in the germline V gene (reference sequence). The CDR3 spans 14 residues. CDR3 sequence: CASWGQSFNSPLHF. Written as DNA, the CDR3 is TGTGCCAGTTGGGGACAGTCATTCAATTCACCCCTCCACTTT.

The rearrangement joins TRBV7-3 to TRBJ2-2; the match to TRBD1 covers 7 bases. The CDR3 runs 16 residues. CDR1 and CDR2 from the germline V gene are SGHTA and FQGTGA. V gave up 8 bases and J gave up 0 bases; unmatched junction bases: 9. The CDR3 nucleotides are TGTGCCAGCGGAGTCTCCGGGACAGCGAACACCGGGGAGCTGTTTTTT. Its protein product is CASGVSGTANTGELFF.

On this clone itself: This CDR3 is also generated by other DNA sequences in the sample. The chain couples TRBV5-1 to TRBJ1-2; TRBD1 matches 9 bases. V shed 0 bases, J shed 6 bases, and the junction held 3 bases outside the gene matches. The CDR3 consists of 14 residues. Germline V gene sequence: CDR1 SGHRS, CDR2 YFSETQ. CDR3 sequence: CASSLAGQGDGYTF. The CDR3 DNA reads TGCGCCAGCAGCTTGGCGGGACAGGGCGATGGCTACACCTTC.

This sequence joins TRBV10-2 and TRBJ2-7; the match to TRBD2 covers 10 bases. The trim removed 3 bases at V and 6 bases at J, leaving 8 bases unmatched. Germline V gene data show CDR1 as WSHSY and CDR2 as SAAADI. The CDR3 extends over 15 amino acids. The CDR3 sequence: CASSDPSGLAVEQYF. DNA of the CDR3: TGCGCCAGCAGTGACCCCTCAGGACTAGCGGTCGAGCAGTACTTC.

In its sample, this clone was seen a few times. This sequence joins TRBV12-3 or TRBV12-4 and TRBJ1-2; D is ambiguous. The CDR3 runs 13 residues. Trimming stripped 0 bases from V and 5 bases from J, with 7 bases between. The CDR3 DNA is TGTGCCAGCAGTTTAGCGTCCGTATATGGCTACACCTTC. Amino acids: CASSLASVYGYTF.

The genes are TRBV6-1 and TRBJ2-6; 9 nucleotides line up with TRBD1. Germline V gene lookup returns CDR1 MNHNS and CDR2 SASEGT. V lost 1 base, J lost 0 bases, and 22 bases stayed unmatched. CDR3 length: 24 amino acids. CDR3 sequence (DNA): TGTGCCAGCAGTGAAGATTCCCCCGGAACTCGGACAGGGGCTTTTTACTCTGGGGCCAACGTCCTGACTTTC. Translating it yields CASSEDSPGTRTGAFYSGANVLTF.

The chain recombines TRBV5-4 with TRBJ1-1; 7 bases agree with TRBD1. The trim removed 4 bases at V and 0 bases at J, leaving 3 bases unmatched. This CDR3 spans 14 amino acids. Germline V CDR1 and CDR2: SGHNT, YYREEE (reference sequence). The CDR3 region is CASSVQGLNTEAFF. The CDR3 bases are TGTGCCAGCAGCGTACAGGGGCTGAACACTGAAGCTTTCTTT.

This clone was seen just once. This rearrangement joins TRBV7-2 to TRBJ1-2, with 8 bases aligning to TRBD1. V was clipped by 5 bases and J by 3 bases; unmatched bases: 5. The CDR3 totals 14 residues. CDR1 is SGHTA and CDR2 is FQGNSA in the germline V gene. The CDR3 here is CASSPGQGHYGYTF. CDR3 DNA: TGTGCCAGCAGCCCCGGACAGGGACACTATGGCTACACCTTC.

This clone was picked up one time. V usage is TRBV5-4 and J usage is TRBJ2-1; D perhaps matches TRBD1 (5 bases). Looked up from germline, CDR1 is SGHNT and CDR2 is YYREEE (reference sequence). The CDR3 extends over 14 amino acids. V lost 4 bases and J lost 3, with 11 bases in between. The CDR3 here is CASSPQGDYNEQFF. The CDR3 region has the DNA TGTGCCAGCAGCCCTCAAGGGGACTACAATGAGCAGTTCTTC.